The 6 T cell receptor beta chains below were found in one sample sequenced in a study of cytomegalovirus exposure and HLA in healthy donors (dated by TCRdb to 2016 to 2017). Library method: the immunoSEQ multiplex PCR assay. The multiplex PCR relied on a mix of 60 forward primers for TCR Vbeta segments and 13 reverse primers for TCR Jbeta segments. TCRdb re-hosts the immuneACCESS table, in-frame sequences only. Its copies lack some clones; in the studies checked, an unresolved V gene accounts for under half of them, and the cause for the rest is not known. Present in this sample are 150,000 to 200,000 clones, about 77% of which were seen just once. The ten largest account for roughly 2.6% of the sample. Sequencing was carried out using PBMCs. The receptors here all came from a woman in her thirties or forties in good health and CMV-seropositive.

The chain uses TRBV2 and TRBJ2-5, with D tentatively TRBD1 (6 bases). The CDR3 runs 13 residues. The ends were cut back, 7 bases at V and 1 base at J, with 10 bases in the middle. Germline CDR1 is SNHLY and CDR2 is FYNNEI. In DNA, the CDR3 is TGTGCCAGCATAAGGGACACCCAAGAGACCCAGTACTTC. This translates into CASIRDTQETQYF.

The chain links TRBV5-6 to TRBJ1-4; D gene unclear. V was cut by 1 base and J by 8 bases, with 18 bases left in between. The CDR3 spans 16 residues. Germline V CDR1 and CDR2: SGHDT, YYEEEE. In nucleotides, the CDR3 is TGTGCCAGCAGCTTGAAGAGGGTAATGTCGTGGGAAAAACTGTTTTTT. Translated, it gives CASSLKRVMSWEKLFF.

The chain couples TRBV11-2 to TRBJ2-7, with TRBD1 matching 9 bases. The CDR3 has 15 residues. With 5 bases clipped from V and 1 base from J, the junction kept 6 bases outside the gene matches. Germline-derived CDR1 and CDR2 are SGHAT and FQNNGV. The CDR3 sequence: CASSQPDRGSYEQYF. CDR3 nucleotide sequence: TGTGCCAGCAGCCAGCCCGACAGGGGGTCCTACGAGCAGTACTTC.

In its sample, this clone was seen once. The chain couples TRBV19 to TRBJ2-7; the D gene is possibly TRBD1 (5 bases). The V end lost 4 bases, the J end lost 9 bases, and 16 bases lay between the germline ends. The CDR3 is made up of 13 amino acids. The germline CDR1 and CDR2 sequences are LNHDA and SQIVND (reference sequence). CDR3 nucleotide sequence: TGTGCCAGTAGTACCACGCTAGGGGAAACGCAGTACTTC. Its translation is CASSTTLGETQYF.

This clone was seen just once. This chain connects TRBV7-9 to TRBJ1-2; D is undetermined. The ends were cut back, 5 bases at V and 7 bases at J, with 8 bases in the middle. This CDR3 comprises 11 residues. The germline V gene encodes CDR1 SEHNR and CDR2 FQNEAQ (reference sequence). The CDR3 loop is CASSAQTGYTF. CDR3 DNA sequence: TGTGCCAGCAGCGCACAGACTGGCTACACCTTC.

V usage is TRBV4-3 and J usage is TRBJ1-1; possibly TRBD1 for D (6 bases). Germline V gives CDR1 LGHNA, CDR2 YSLEER. Trimming took off 4 bases at V and 1 base at J, with 7 bases between the two ends. CDR3 size: 13 residues. This CDR3 reads CASSRTANTEAFF. The CDR3 coding sequence is TGCGCCAGCAGCCGGACAGCGAACACTGAAGCTTTCTTT.